The entry below describes one T cell receptor beta chain. Libraries were prepared by immunoSEQ multiplex PCR; TCRdb keeps only in-frame clonotypes and omits some of them. The sample lists roughly 100,000 clones; roughly 79% were seen once. This record comes from a study of blood T cell repertoires in COVID-19. Study as a whole: The origin of the acute and convalescent COVID-19 samples was the United States, Italy and Spain.

This CDR3 is built from 13 residues. Germline CDR1 reads LNHDA; CDR2 reads SQIVND (reference sequence). The J segment lost 5 bases and the V segment lost 8 bases, leaving 7 bases of the junction unmatched. The TCR comes from a man of 80 years or more with acute or convalescent COVID-19. The V and J genes are TRBV19 and TRBJ2-7; 9 bases match TRBD2. The sample comprised peripheral blood. The CDR3 spells CASHAGGPNEQYF. In DNA form, the CDR3 reads TGTGCCAGTCATGCGGGAGGGCCAAACGAGCAGTACTTC.